This T cell receptor beta chain was sequenced in a study of T-cell reconstitution after alpha-beta-depleted transplantation in children. Regarding the study as a whole: Among T cells one year after transplant, newly produced cells accounted for most counts and diversity. Expanded clones from the graft, numbering several hundred, reportedly supplied alpha-beta T cells about two months after transplant.

Researchers prepared the TCRbeta library using unique molecular identifiers, the study reports. TCRdb redid the calling of the PCR reads with MiXCR, one entry per CDR3 protein. The data hold around 200,000 distinct CDR3 sequences, with over 15% observed a single time. Germline values: CDR1 LGHNA, CDR2 YNFKEQ. With 5 bases clipped from V and 2 bases from J, the junction kept 7 bases outside the gene matches. This CDR3 has 17 amino acids. A remark on this clonotype: Its antigen is not identified.

This TCR was recovered from a male patient aged 2 to 9 who had a stem cell transplant for acute lymphoblastic leukemia, so the T cells may come from the graft donor. The chain is built from TRBV4-2 and TRBJ2-3; 13 bases map to TRBD2. The sequencing used PBMCs, mostly from graft donor cells, collected 360 days after TCRalphabeta/CD19-depleted stem cell transplant. CDR3 residues: CASSGTGLAGNTDTQYF. The CDR3 nucleotides read TGTGCCAGCAGCGGGACGGGACTAGCGGGAAACACAGATACGCAGTATTTT.